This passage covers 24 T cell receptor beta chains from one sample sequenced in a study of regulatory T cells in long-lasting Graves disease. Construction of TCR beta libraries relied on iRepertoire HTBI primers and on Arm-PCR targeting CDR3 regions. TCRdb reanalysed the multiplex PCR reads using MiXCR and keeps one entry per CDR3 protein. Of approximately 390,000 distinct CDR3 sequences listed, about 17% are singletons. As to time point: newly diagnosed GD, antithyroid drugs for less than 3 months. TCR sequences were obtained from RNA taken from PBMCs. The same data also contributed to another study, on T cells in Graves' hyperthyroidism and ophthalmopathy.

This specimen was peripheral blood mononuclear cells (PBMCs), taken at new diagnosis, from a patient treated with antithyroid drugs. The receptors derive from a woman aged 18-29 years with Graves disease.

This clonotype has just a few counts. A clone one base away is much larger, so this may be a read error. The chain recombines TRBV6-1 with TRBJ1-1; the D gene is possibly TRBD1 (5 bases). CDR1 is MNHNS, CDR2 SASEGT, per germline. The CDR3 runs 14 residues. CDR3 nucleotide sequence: TGTGCCAGCAGTGGACAGATGGAGAACGCTGAAGCTTTCTTT. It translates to CASSGQMENAEAFF.

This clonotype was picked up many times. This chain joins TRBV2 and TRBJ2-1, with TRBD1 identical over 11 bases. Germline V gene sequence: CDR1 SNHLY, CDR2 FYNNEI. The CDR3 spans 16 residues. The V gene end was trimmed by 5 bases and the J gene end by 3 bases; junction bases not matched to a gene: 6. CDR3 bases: TGTGCCAGCAGTTTGTCCGGGACAGGGGGCTACAATGAGCAGTTCTTC. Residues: CASSLSGTGGYNEQFF.

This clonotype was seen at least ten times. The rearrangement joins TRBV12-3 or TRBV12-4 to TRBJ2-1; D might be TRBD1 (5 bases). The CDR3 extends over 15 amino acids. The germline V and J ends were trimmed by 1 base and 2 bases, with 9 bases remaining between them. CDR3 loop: CASSLGQFPYNEQFF. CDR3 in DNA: TGTGCCAGCAGTTTAGGACAGTTTCCCTACAATGAGCAGTTCTTC.

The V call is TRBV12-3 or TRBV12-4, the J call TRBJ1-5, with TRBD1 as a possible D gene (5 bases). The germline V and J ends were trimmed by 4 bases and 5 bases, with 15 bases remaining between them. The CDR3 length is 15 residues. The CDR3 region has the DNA TGTGCCAGCAGTTCAACACGGGACGAGGATCAGCCCCAGCATTTT. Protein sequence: CASSSTRDEDQPQHF.

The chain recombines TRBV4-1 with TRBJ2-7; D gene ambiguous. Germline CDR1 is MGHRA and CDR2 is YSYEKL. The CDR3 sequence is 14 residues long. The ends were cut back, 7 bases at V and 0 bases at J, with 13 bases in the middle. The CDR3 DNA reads TGCGCCAGCACCCAGGTGGGTGGCTCCTACGAGCAGTACTTC. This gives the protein CASTQVGGSYEQYF.

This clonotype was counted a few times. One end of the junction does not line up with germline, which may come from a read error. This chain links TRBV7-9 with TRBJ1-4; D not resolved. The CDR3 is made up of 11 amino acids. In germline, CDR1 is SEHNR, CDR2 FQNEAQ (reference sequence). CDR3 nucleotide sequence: TGTACCAGCAGCCGGAATGAAAAACTGTTTTTT. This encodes CTSSRNEKLFF.

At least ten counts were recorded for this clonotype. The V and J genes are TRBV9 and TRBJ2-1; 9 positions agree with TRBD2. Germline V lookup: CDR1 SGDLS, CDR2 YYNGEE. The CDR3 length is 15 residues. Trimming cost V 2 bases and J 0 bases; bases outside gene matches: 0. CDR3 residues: CASSVSGGSYNEQFF. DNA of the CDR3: TGTGCCAGCAGCGTTAGCGGGGGCTCCTACAATGAGCAGTTCTTC. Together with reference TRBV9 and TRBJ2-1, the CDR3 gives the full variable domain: DSGVTQTPKHLITATGQRVTLRCSPRSGDLSVYWYQQSLDQGLQFLIQYYNGEERAKGNILERFSAQQFPDLHSELNLSSLELGDSALYFCASSVSGGSYNEQFFGPGTRLTVL.

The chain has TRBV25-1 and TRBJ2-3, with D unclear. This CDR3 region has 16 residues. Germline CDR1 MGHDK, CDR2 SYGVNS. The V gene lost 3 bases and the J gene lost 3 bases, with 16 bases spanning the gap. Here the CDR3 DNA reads TGTGCCAGCAGTGACCCCCTGGGCGCCTCAACAGATACGCAGTATTTT. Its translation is CASSDPLGASTDTQYF.

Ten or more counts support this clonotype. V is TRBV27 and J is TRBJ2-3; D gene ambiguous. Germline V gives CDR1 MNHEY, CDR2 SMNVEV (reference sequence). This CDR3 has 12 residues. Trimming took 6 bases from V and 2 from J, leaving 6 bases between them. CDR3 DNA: TGTGCCAGCAGCCCCAACACAGATACGCAGTATTTT. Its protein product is CASSPNTDTQYF.

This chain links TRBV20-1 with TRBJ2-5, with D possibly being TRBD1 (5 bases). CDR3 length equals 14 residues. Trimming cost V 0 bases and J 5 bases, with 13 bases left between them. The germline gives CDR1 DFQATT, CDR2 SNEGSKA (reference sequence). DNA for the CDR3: TGCAGTGCTAGAGATGGCAGGGTGAGGGAGACCCAGTACTTC. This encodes CSARDGRVRETQYF.

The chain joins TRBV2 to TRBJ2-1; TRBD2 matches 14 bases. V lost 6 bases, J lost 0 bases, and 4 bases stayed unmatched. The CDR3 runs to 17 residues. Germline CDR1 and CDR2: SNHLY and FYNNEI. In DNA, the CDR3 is TGTGCCAGCAGATGGACTAGCGGGGGGAGCTCCTACAATGAGCAGTTCTTC. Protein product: CASRWTSGGSSYNEQFF.

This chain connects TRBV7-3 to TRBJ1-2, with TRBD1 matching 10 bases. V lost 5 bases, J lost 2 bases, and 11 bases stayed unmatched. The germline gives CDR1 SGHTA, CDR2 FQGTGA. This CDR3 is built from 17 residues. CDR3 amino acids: CASSLIPGTGENYGYTF. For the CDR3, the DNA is TGTGCCAGCAGCCTCATCCCCGGGACAGGGGAAAACTATGGCTACACCTTC.

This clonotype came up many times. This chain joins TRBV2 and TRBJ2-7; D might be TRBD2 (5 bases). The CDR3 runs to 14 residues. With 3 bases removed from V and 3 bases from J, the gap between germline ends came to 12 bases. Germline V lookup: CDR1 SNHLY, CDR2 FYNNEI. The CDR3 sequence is CASSEVGADYEQYF. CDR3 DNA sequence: TGTGCCAGCAGTGAGGTGGGAGCGGACTACGAGCAGTACTTC. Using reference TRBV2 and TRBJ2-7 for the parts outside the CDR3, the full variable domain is EPEVTQTPSHQVTQMGQEVILRCVPISNHLYFYWYRQILGQKVEFLVSFYNNEISEKSEIFDDQFSVERPDGSNFTLKIRSTKLEDSAMYFCASSEVGADYEQYFGPGTRLTVT.

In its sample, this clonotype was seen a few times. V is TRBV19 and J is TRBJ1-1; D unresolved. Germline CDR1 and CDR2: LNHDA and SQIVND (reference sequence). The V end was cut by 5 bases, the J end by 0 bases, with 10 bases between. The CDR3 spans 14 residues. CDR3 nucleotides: TGTGCCAGTAGTGCCACGGGGATGAACACTGAAGCTTTCTTT. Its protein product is CASSATGMNTEAFF. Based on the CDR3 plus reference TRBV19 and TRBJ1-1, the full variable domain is DGGITQSPKYLFRKEGQNVTLSCEQNLNHDAMYWYRQDPGQGLRLIYYSQIVNDFQKGDIAEGYSVSREKKESFPLTVTSAQKNPTAFYLCASSATGMNTEAFFGQGTRLTVV.

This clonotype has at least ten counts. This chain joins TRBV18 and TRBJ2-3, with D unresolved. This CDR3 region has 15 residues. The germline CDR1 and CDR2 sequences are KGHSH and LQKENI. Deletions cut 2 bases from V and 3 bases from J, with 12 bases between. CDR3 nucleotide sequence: TGTGCCAGCTCACCAGGGGTAGGATTAACAGATACGCAGTATTTT. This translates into CASSPGVGLTDTQYF. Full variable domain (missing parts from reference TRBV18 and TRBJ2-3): NAGVMQNPRHLVRRRGQEARLRCSPMKGHSHVYWYRQLPEEGLKFMVYLQKENIIDESGMPKERFSAEFPKEGPSILRIQQVVRGDSAAYFCASSPGVGLTDTQYFGPGTRLTVL.

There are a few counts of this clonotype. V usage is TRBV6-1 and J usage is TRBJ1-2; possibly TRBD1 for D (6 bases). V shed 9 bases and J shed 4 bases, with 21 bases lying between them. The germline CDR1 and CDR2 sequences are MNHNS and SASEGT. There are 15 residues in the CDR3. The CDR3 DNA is TGTGCCAGTCTGAGTCCCGGACAGAACCTCTATGGCTACACCTTC. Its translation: CASLSPGQNLYGYTF.

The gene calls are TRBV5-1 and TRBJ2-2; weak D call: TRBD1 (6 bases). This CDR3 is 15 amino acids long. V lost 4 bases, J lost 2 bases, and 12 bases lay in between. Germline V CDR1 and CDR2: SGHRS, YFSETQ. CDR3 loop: CASSTGTQNTGELFF. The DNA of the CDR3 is TGCGCCAGCAGCACAGGGACCCAAAACACCGGGGAGCTGTTTTTT.

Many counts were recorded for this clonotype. The CDR3 bases are TGTGCCAGCAGTTTAGCCAGGGGCCAAGAGACCCAGTACTTC. Translation: CASSLARGQETQYF. The chain combines TRBV27 with TRBJ2-5, with D possibly being TRBD1 (6 bases). This CDR3 is 14 amino acids long. Germline CDR1 and CDR2: MNHEY and SMNVEV (reference sequence). The V end lost 2 bases, the J end lost 1 base, and 8 bases lay between the germline ends.

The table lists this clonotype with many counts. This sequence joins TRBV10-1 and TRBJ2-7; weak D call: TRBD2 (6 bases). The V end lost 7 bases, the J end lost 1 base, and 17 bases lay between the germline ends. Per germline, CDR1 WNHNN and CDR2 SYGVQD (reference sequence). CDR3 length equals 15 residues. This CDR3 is CASIPGGVPSYEQYF. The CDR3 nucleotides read TGCGCCAGCATCCCCGGCGGGGTCCCTTCCTACGAGCAGTACTTC.

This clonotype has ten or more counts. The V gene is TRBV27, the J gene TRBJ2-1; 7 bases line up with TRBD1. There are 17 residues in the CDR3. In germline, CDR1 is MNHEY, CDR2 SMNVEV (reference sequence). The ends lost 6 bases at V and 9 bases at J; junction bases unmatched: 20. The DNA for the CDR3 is TGTGCCAGCAGCTCTGCCCCGGGCAGGGGGAGTTTAAGTGAGCAGTTCTTC. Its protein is CASSSAPGRGSLSEQFF.

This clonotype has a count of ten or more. The CDR3, as DNA: TGTGCCAGCAGTTTGGGCGGGCATCAGCCCCAGCATTTT. The encoded protein is CASSLGGHQPQHF. V and J are TRBV27 and TRBJ1-5; the D is unclear. CDR1 and CDR2 from the germline V gene are MNHEY and SMNVEV (reference sequence). The CDR3 runs to 13 residues. V was cut by 3 bases and J by 5 bases, with 8 bases left in between.

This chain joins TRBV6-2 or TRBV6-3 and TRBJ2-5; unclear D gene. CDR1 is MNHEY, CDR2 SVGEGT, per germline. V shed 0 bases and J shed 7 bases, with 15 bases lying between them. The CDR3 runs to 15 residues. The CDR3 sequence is CASSYSSVGILTQYF. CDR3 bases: TGTGCCAGCAGTTACTCGTCTGTCGGTATTCTGACCCAGTACTTC.

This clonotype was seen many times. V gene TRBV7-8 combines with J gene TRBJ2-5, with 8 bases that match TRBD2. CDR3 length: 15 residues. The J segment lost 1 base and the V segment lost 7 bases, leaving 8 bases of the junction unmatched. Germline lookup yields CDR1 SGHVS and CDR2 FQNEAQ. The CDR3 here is CASKKSGGSQETQYF. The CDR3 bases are TGTGCCAGCAAAAAGAGCGGGGGCTCCCAAGAGACCCAGTACTTC.

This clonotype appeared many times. The CDR3 DNA reads as TGTGCCAGCAGTACCCTCTCAGGGATCGACGTCAAAACCCAGTACTTC. Its protein is CASSTLSGIDVKTQYF. The chain uses TRBV6-2 or TRBV6-3 and TRBJ2-5, with D perhaps TRBD1 (5 bases). The V end lost 5 bases, the J end lost 8 bases, and 24 bases lay between the germline ends. Germline V gene data show CDR1 as MNHEY and CDR2 as SVGEGT. The CDR3 extends over 16 amino acids.